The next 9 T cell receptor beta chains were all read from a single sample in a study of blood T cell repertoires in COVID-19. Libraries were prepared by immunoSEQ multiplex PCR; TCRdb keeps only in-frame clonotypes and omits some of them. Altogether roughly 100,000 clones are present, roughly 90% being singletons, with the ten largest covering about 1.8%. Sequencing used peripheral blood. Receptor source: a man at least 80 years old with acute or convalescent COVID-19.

This chain's CDR3 is CASSQGGGYGYTF. The CDR3 DNA sequence: TGTGCCAGCAGCCAAGGCGGAGGCTATGGCTACACCTTC. This chain uses TRBV3-1 (or the pseudogene TRBV3-2) with TRBJ1-2; no firm D call. The length of the CDR3 is 13 residues. Germline V gives CDR1 LGHDT, CDR2 YNNKEL (reference sequence). The ends were cut back, 1 base at V and 4 bases at J, with 7 bases in the middle.

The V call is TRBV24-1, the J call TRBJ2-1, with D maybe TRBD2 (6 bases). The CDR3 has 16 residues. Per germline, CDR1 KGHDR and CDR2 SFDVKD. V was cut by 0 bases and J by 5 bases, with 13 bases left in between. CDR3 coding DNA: TGTGCCACCAGTGATTTGGCGTCTAGCGCGAACAATGAGCAGTTCTTC. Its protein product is CATSDLASSANNEQFF.

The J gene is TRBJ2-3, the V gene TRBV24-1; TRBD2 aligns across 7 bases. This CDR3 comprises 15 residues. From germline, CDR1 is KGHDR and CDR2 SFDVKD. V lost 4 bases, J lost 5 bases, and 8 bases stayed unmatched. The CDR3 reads CATSDPTSAIDTQYF. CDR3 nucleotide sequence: TGTGCCACCAGTGACCCCACTAGCGCGATAGATACGCAGTATTTT.

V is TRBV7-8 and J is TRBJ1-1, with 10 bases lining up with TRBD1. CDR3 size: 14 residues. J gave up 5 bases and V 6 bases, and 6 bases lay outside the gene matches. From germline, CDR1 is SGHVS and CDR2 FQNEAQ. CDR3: CASSRDRGGTEAFF. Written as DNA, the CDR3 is TGTGCCAGCAGTCGGGACAGGGGAGGGACTGAAGCTTTCTTT.

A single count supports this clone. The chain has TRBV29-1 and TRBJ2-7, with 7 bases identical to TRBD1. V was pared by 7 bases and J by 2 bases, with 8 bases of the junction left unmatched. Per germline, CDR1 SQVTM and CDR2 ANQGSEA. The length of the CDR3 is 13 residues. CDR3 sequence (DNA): TGCAGCGGTGGACAGGCCGGCGCCTACGAGCAGTACTTC. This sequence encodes CSGGQAGAYEQYF.

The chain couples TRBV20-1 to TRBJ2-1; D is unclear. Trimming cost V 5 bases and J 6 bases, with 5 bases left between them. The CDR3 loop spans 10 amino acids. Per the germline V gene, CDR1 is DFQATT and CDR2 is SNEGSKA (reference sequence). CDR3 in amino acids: CSAGTNEQFF. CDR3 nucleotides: TGCAGTGCTGGCACCAATGAGCAGTTCTTC.

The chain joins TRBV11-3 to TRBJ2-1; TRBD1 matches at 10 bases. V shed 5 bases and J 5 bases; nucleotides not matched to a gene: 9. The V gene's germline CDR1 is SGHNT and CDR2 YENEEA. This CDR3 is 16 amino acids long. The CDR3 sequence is CASSAFSGTGDNEQFF. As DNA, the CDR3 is TGTGCCAGCAGCGCCTTCTCCGGGACAGGGGACAATGAGCAGTTCTTC.

CDR3 DNA sequence: TGTGCCAGCAGTTTATCGCCCCTACTAGCTACAGATACGCAGTATTTT. Residues: CASSLSPLLATDTQYF. J is TRBJ2-3 and V is TRBV27; D might be TRBD2 (6 bases). The CDR3 contains 16 residues. Trimming shortened V by 0 bases and J by 3 bases, and 13 bases separated the two germline ends. Germline V CDR1 and CDR2: MNHEY, SMNVEV (reference sequence).

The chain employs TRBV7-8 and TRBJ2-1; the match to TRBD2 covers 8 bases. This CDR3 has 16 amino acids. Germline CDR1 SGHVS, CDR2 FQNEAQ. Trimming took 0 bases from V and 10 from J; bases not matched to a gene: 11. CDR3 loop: CASSLAGSGALREQFF. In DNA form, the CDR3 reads TGTGCCAGCAGCTTAGCGGGTAGCGGGGCCTTGCGGGAGCAGTTCTTC.